Listed here are 15 T cell receptor beta chains from one sample, sequenced in a study of control samples from healthy donors and cancer patients. Produced via immunoSEQ multiplex PCR; TCRdb's table is partial and in-frame only. The table has around 130,000 clones, approximately 90% seen once. The sequenced material came from blood. The receptors stem from a man in his late teens or twenties in good health.

The J gene is TRBJ2-1, the V gene TRBV7-2; 7 bases are a match to TRBD2. The CDR3 has 15 amino acids. The V gene's germline CDR1 is SGHTA and CDR2 FQGNSA. J was trimmed by 15 bases and V by 3 bases; bases with no gene match: 17. The CDR3 DNA follows: TGTGCCAGCAGCTTCGCGGGGGATCCCTTCGGAGAATCGTTCTTC. Amino acid sequence: CASSFAGDPFGESFF.

This rearrangement joins TRBV9 to TRBJ2-7; the D is unclear. Trimming shortened V by 0 bases and J by 0 bases, and 4 bases separated the two germline ends. CDR1 and CDR2 (germline): SGDLS, YYNGEE. The CDR3 loop spans 13 amino acids. The CDR3: CASSVDVSYEQYF. CDR3 nucleotide sequence: TGTGCCAGCAGCGTAGACGTCTCCTACGAGCAGTACTTC.

The chain couples TRBV7-9 to TRBJ1-1; D unresolved. Germline V gene sequence: CDR1 SEHNR, CDR2 FQNEAQ (reference sequence). The CDR3 has 15 amino acids. V shed 5 bases and J shed 1 base, with 14 bases lying between them. CDR3 sequence (DNA): TGTGCCAGCAGCCCAACATTACCAGGGAACACTGAAGCTTTCTTT. Protein product: CASSPTLPGNTEAFF.

The chain is built from TRBV10-1 and TRBJ2-3, with D uncertain. Germline V gene sequence: CDR1 WNHNN, CDR2 SYGVQD (reference sequence). This CDR3 has 14 amino acids. Between the trimmed V and J ends, which lost 4 bases and 3 bases, there was a span of 11 bases. CDR3 sequence: CASSAELSTDTQYF. CDR3 coding DNA: TGCGCCAGCAGTGCAGAGCTGTCGACAGATACGCAGTATTTT.

This clone has just one count. This chain joins TRBV27 and TRBJ1-4; 7 positions match TRBD1. The CDR3 has 17 residues. The germline V gene encodes CDR1 MNHEY and CDR2 SMNVEV (reference sequence). V lost 2 bases, J lost 4 bases, and 10 bases stayed unmatched. CDR3 loop: CASSLLTGKGGNEKLFF. CDR3 DNA sequence: TGTGCCAGCAGTTTACTGACAGGGAAAGGGGGTAATGAAAAACTGTTTTTT.

This chain uses TRBV27 with TRBJ1-5; tentatively, D is TRBD1 (6 bases). The CDR3 length is 15 residues. The V and J ends lost 0 bases and 7 bases respectively, with 13 bases between them. Germline CDR1 MNHEY, CDR2 SMNVEV (reference sequence). CDR3 amino acids: CASSLSVGQIQPQHF. CDR3 coding DNA: TGTGCCAGCAGTTTATCGGTCGGACAGATCCAGCCCCAGCATTTT.

This rearrangement joins TRBV2 to TRBJ2-7; no clear D. The CDR3 has 15 amino acids. Per the germline V gene, CDR1 is SNHLY and CDR2 is FYNNEI. Trimming left V 2 bases short and J 6 bases short, with 17 bases between. Written as DNA, the CDR3 is TGTGCCAGCAGTGAATTAGTTTTTAAGCCCTCCGAGCAGTACTTC. This translates into CASSELVFKPSEQYF.

The chain has TRBV4-1 and TRBJ2-7; D is uncertain. Looked up from germline, CDR1 is MGHRA and CDR2 is YSYEKL. The CDR3 contains 13 residues. Trimming shortened V by 3 bases and J by 0 bases, and 6 bases separated the two germline ends. CDR3 sequence (DNA): TGCGCCAGCAGCCACAGGTACTCCTACGAGCAGTACTTC. It yields the protein CASSHRYSYEQYF.

The rearrangement links TRBV6-5 to TRBJ1-2; possibly TRBD1 for D (5 bases). The V gene lost 6 bases and the J gene lost 8 bases, with 13 bases spanning the gap. This CDR3 is 12 amino acids long. CDR1 MNHEY and CDR2 SVGAGI come from the germline V gene. CDR3 DNA: TGTGCCAGCAGACCGGGGGTTGGAGGCTACACCTTC. Its protein product is CASRPGVGGYTF.

The V call is TRBV2, the J call TRBJ1-6; D ambiguous. V lost 7 bases to trimming and J lost 2 bases, with 6 bases between them. CDR1 is SNHLY, CDR2 FYNNEI, per germline. CDR3 size: 13 residues. CDR3 amino acids: CASTRAYNSPLHF. DNA for the CDR3: TGTGCCAGCACAAGGGCCTATAATTCACCCCTCCACTTT.

This sequence joins TRBV7-9 and TRBJ1-1; 8 bases are shared with TRBD1. This CDR3 is 15 amino acids long. Germline loops: CDR1 SEHNR, CDR2 FQNEAQ (reference sequence). After removal of 5 bases from V and 1 base from J, the junction contained 6 bases not matched to a gene. CDR3 nucleotides: TGTGCCAGCAGCATTGATGGACAGGGGAACACTGAAGCTTTCTTT. The encoded protein is CASSIDGQGNTEAFF.

This chain connects TRBV4-1 to TRBJ1-3; no reliable D call. Germline lookup yields CDR1 MGHRA and CDR2 YSYEKL. The CDR3 consists of 16 residues. Trimming shortened V by 0 bases and J by 6 bases, and 15 bases separated the two germline ends. CDR3 sequence: CASSQESGGYANTIYF. CDR3 bases: TGCGCCAGCAGCCAAGAAAGTGGCGGGTATGCAAACACCATATATTTT.

This sequence joins TRBV21-1 and TRBJ1-2; TRBD1, as called in the table, went unchecked against the DNA. TRBV21-1 is labeled a pseudogene. CDR3 length equals 18 residues. The CDR3 DNA sequence: TGTGCCAGCAGCAAAGAAGCTTTCAGACAGGGGGCTAACTATGGCTACACCTTC. Its protein product is CASSKEAFRQGANYGYTF.

V usage is TRBV12-3 or TRBV12-4 and J usage is TRBJ2-7, with D perhaps matching TRBD1 (5 bases). CDR3 size: 12 residues. V lost 1 base to trimming and J lost 6 bases, with 7 bases between them. In nucleotides, the CDR3 is TGTGCCAGCAGTTTAGTGCAGGGCGAGCAGTACTTC. Encoded protein: CASSLVQGEQYF.

V and J are TRBV7-8 and TRBJ1-5; no definite D call. V gave up 1 base and J gave up 2 bases, with 15 bases separating them. Germline CDR1 SGHVS, CDR2 FQNEAQ. This CDR3 contains 17 residues. As DNA, the CDR3 is TGTGCCAGCAGCTTAGGGTTCTTGTGGATCGGCAATCAGCCCCAGCATTTT. This translates into CASSLGFLWIGNQPQHF.